This T cell receptor beta chain was profiled in a study of blood T cell repertoires in COVID-19. Study information: The samples span acute and convalescent COVID-19 from the United States, Italy and Spain. T cells, B-cell-depleted T cells, or PBMCs provided the cDNA or gDNA that served as material.

Germline CDR1 SEHNR, CDR2 FQNEAQ (reference sequence). Unmatched junction bases numbered 7, after V lost 6 bases and J lost 4 bases. The CDR3 runs 14 residues. Using immunoSEQ multiplex PCR, the repertoire was profiled, and TCRdb retains in-frame clones only, with some absent. The sample has about 53,000 clones, 89% seen once. This receptor was identified in a man aged 55 to 70 with active COVID-19. Source material: peripheral blood. This chain links TRBV7-9 with TRBJ2-3, with 7 bases aligning to TRBD1. CDR3 loop: CASSSHRGADTQYF. As DNA, the CDR3 is TGTGCCAGCAGTTCTCACAGGGGCGCAGATACGCAGTATTTT.